This T cell receptor (beta chain) was recovered during a study of T cells in Graves' hyperthyroidism and ophthalmopathy. Study background: It was at initial diagnosis, before any treatment, that peripheral blood was collected.

From RNA transcripts, TCR beta CDR3 regions were amplified. The TCR CDR3 was amplified in a first-round RT-PCR using the HTBI primer set. MiXCR, applied by TCRdb to the multiplex PCR reads, yields one record per CDR3 protein. The data show 50,000 to 60,000 distinct CDR3 sequences, 48% seen once. Study-wide results and caveats: Ophthalmopathy was identified by the model a median around 5.9 months ahead of onset.

Note on this clonotype: Its antigen is not identified.

The ends lost 4 bases at V and 0 bases at J; junction bases unmatched: 8. Looked up from germline, CDR1 is MDHEN and CDR2 is SYDVKM. This CDR3 has 16 amino acids. Sequencing was done on a sample of blood. This receptor was obtained from a woman in her fifties or sixties with Graves' ophthalmopathy. V gene TRBV28 combines with J gene TRBJ2-5; 7 bases map to TRBD1. CDR3 region: CASSSNRGQDQETQYF. Written as DNA, the CDR3 is TGTGCCAGCAGTTCCAACAGGGGACAAGACCAAGAGACCCAGTACTTC. The variable domain in full, with the rest retrieved from reference TRBV28 and TRBJ2-5, is DVKVTQSSRYLVKRTGEKVFLECVQDMDHENMFWYRQDPGLGLRLIYFSYDVKMKEKGDIPEGYSVSREKKERFSLILESASTNQTSMYLCASSSNRGQDQETQYFGPGTRLLVL.